This TCR beta chain appears in the sequencing data of a study of Ad26.COV2.S vaccination and SARS-CoV-2 variants. This sample's treatment: over 15 received Ad26.COV2.S at low or high dose, single or two shots; about 5 received placebo; per-sample allocation not given. Sampling occurred on day 63 after the first vaccine or placebo injection. The assay was immunoSEQ multiplex PCR, and TCRdb's table has in-frame clones only and misses some. Of roughly 320,000 clones listed, 85% to 90% are singletons. The CDR3 is made up of 17 amino acids. V trimming: 0 bases; J trimming: 4 bases; junction bases outside the gene matches: 9. CDR1 and CDR2 from the germline V gene are LGHDT and YNNKEL (reference sequence).

This sequence was found in a person between 18 and 65 years old who received the Ad26.COV2.S COVID-19 vaccine or a placebo. V and J are TRBV3-1 (or the pseudogene TRBV3-2) and TRBJ1-1; 9 positions match TRBD1. Source: peripheral blood, taken in a trial of Ad26.COV2.S vaccine versus placebo. The CDR3 coding sequence is TGTGCCAGCAGCCAAGAGTACGGGACAGGGATTGTCACTGAAGCTTTCTTT. Residues: CASSQEYGTGIVTEAFF.